This T cell receptor (beta chain) emerged from a study of T cell repertoires in cytomegalovirus infection. On the study more broadly: Both CMV infection and a matching HLA type were indicated by public TCR beta signatures. Study-level findings and limits: Adding up the frequency of public TCR beta families identified people who carried CMV plus the relevant HLA. There were HLA-C-restricted CMV-specific TCR beta clonotypes dominating the ex vivo response.

CDR1 and CDR2 from the germline V gene are MNHEY and SMNVEV (reference sequence). V lost 0 bases and J 7 bases, leaving 19 bases between the germline ends. The CDR3 sequence is 16 residues long. For this clonotype: Its antigen is not known.

Each CDR3 protein is one row after TCRdb ran MiXCR on the reads. The table has a few hundred thousand distinct CDR3 sequences, more than 15% seen once; the top ten hold around 43%. Sample: CD8+ T cells from PBMCs. The J gene is TRBJ2-7, the V gene TRBV27, with D perhaps matching TRBD1 (5 bases). The receptor was derived from a human donor in good health (CMV status not recorded). Some clones in this sample may be carry-over from other donors' samples. CDR3 amino acids: CASSLSTGSLIGEQYF. The CDR3 DNA reads TGTGCCAGCAGTTTATCTACAGGCAGCCTCATCGGGGAGCAGTACTTC.